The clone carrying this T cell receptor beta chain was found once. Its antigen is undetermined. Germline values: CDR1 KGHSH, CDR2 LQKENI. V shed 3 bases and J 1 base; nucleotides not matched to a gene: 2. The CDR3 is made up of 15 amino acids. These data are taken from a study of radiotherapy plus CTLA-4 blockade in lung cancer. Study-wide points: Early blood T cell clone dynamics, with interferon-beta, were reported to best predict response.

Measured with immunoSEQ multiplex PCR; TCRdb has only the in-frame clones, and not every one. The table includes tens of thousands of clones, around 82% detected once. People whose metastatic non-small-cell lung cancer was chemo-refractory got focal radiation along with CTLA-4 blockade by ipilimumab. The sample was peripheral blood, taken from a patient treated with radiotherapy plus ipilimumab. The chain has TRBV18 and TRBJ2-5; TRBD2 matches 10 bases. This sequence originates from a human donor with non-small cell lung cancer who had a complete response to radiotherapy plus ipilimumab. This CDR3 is CASSPASGGQETQYF. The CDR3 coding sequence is TGTGCCAGCTCACCTGCTAGCGGGGGCCAAGAGACCCAGTACTTC.